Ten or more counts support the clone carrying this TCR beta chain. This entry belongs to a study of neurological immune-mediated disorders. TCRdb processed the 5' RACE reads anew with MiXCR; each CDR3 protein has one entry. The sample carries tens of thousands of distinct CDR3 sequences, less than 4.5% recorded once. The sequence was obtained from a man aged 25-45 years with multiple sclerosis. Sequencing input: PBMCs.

For the CDR3, the DNA is TGTGCCACCAGTGACCAGGGACTAGGGCTCAATGAGCAGTTCTTC. Translated: CATSDQGLGLNEQFF. This rearrangement joins TRBV24-1 to TRBJ2-1, with 8 bases that match TRBD2. J gave up 6 bases and V 4 bases, and 7 bases lay outside the gene matches. There are 15 residues in the CDR3. Germline CDR1 and CDR2: KGHDR and SFDVKD.